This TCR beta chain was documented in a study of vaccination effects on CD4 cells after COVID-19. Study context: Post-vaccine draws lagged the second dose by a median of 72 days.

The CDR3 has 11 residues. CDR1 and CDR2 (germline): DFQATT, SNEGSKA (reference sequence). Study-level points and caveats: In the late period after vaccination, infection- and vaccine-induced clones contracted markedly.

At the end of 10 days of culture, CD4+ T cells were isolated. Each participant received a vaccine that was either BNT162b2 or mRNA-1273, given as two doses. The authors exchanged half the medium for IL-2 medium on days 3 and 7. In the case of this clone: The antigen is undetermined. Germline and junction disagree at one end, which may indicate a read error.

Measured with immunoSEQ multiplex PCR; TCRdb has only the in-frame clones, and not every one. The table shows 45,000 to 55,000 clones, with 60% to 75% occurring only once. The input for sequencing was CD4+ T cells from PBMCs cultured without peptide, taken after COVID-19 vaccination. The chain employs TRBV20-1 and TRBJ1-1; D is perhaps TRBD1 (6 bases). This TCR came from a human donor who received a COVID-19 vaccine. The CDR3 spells CSAILQPGTIF. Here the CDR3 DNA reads TGCAGTGCTATCCTTCAGCCTGGGACAATCTTC.